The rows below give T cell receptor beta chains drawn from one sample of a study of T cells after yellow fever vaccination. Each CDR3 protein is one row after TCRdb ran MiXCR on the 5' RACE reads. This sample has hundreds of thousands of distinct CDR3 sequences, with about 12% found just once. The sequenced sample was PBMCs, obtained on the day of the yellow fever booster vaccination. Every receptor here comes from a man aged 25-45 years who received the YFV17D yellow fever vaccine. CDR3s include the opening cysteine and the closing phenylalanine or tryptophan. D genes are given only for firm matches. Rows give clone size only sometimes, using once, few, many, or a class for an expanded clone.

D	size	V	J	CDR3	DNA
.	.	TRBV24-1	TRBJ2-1	CATSDGGRNEQFF	TGTGCCACCAGTGATGGGGGGAGGAATGAGCAGTTCTTC
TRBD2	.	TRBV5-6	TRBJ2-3	CASSLEQGLANSDTQYF	TGTGCCAGCAGCTTGGAACAAGGACTAGCAAACTCAGATACGCAGTATTTT
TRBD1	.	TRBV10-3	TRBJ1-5	CAISESTGGGSQPQHF	TGTGCCATCAGTGAGTCGACAGGGGGAGGGAGTCAGCCCCAGCATTTT
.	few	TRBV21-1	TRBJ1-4	CASSKTGFEKLFF	TGTGCCAGCAGCAAGACAGGGTTTGAAAAACTGTTTTTT
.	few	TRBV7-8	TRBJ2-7	CASSLRGVAYEQYF	TGTGCCAGCAGCCTCCGAGGAGTCGCCTACGAGCAGTACTTC
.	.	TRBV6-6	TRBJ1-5	CASSYSNRPQHF	TGTGCCAGCAGTTACAGTAATCGGCCCCAGCATTTT
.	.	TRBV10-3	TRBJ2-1	CAISESEGSPYNEQFF	TGTGCCATCAGTGAGTCAGAGGGTTCCCCCTACAATGAGCAGTTCTTC
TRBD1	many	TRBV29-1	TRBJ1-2	CSVGTGGYYGYTF	TGCAGCGTTGGGACAGGGGGCTACTATGGCTACACCTTC
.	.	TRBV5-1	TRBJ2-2	CASSEDAGELFF	TGCGCCAGCAGCGAAGACGCCGGGGAGCTGTTTTTT
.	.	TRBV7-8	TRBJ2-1	CASSLVAQYNEQFF	TGTGCCAGCAGCTTAGTCGCTCAGTACAATGAGCAGTTCTTC
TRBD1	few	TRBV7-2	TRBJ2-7	CASSITTGDYEQYF	TGTGCCAGCAGCATTACTACAGGGGACTACGAGCAGTACTTC
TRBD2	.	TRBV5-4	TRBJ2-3	CASSLQAGGPGAQYF	TGTGCCAGCAGCTTGCAGGCGGGAGGACCTGGAGCGCAGTATTTT
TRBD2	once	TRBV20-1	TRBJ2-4	CSARLAGGPGAKNIQYF	TGCAGTGCTAGACTAGCGGGAGGGCCAGGTGCCAAAAACATTCAGTACTTC
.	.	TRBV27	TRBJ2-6	CASSFWVPLSGANVLTF	TGTGCCAGCAGTTTCTGGGTTCCCCTCTCTGGGGCCAACGTCCTGACTTTC
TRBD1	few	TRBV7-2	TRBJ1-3	CASSRTGADGNTIYF	TGTGCCAGCAGCCGAACAGGGGCAGATGGAAACACCATATATTTT
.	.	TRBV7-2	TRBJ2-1	CATRLDSYNEQFF	TGTGCCACAAGGCTAGACAGCTACAATGAGCAGTTCTTC
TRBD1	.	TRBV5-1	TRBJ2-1	CASSFQGVSYNEQFF	TGCGCCAGCAGCTTCCAGGGGGTGTCCTACAATGAGCAGTTCTTC
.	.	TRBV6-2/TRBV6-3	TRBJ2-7	CASSDPPLGEQYF	TGTGCCAGCAGTGACCCGCCGCTAGGCGAGCAGTACTTC
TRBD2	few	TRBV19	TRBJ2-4	CASSAGGPAKNIQYF	TGTGCCAGTAGTGCGGGAGGCCCAGCCAAAAACATTCAGTACTTC
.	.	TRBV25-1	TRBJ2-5	CASEADLQETQYF	TGTGCCAGCGAGGCAGACCTTCAAGAGACCCAGTACTTC
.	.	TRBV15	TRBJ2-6	CATSRNKISSGANVLTF	TGTGCCACCAGCAGGAACAAAATCAGCTCTGGGGCCAACGTCCTGACTTTC
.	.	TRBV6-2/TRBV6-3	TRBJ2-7	CATNINNEQYF	TGTGCCACCAACATAAATAACGAGCAGTACTTC
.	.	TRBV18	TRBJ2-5	CASSPYGRGQETQYF	TGTGCCAGCTCACCATACGGGCGGGGCCAAGAGACCCAGTACTTC
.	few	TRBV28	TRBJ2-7	CASISRNAFERQYF	TGTGCCAGCATCTCCAGGAACGCCTTCGAGCGGCAGTACTTC
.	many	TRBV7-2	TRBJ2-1	CASSLATSWDEQFF	TGTGCCAGCAGCTTAGCTACTAGCTGGGATGAGCAGTTCTTC
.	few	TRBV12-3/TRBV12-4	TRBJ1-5	CASSLKSPNQPQHF	TGTGCCAGCAGTTTAAAATCCCCGAATCAGCCCCAGCATTTT
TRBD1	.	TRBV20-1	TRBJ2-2	CSAKSTGGTARTGELFF	TGCAGTGCTAAATCTACAGGGGGGACCGCTAGGACCGGGGAGCTGTTTTTT
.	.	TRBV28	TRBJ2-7	CASSPNRGTSTLSYEQYF	TGTGCCAGCAGTCCCAACCGAGGAACCTCCACCCTTTCCTACGAGCAGTACTTC
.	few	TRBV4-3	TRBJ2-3	CASSLESGPRDTQYF	TGCGCCAGCAGTCTCGAGTCAGGGCCTAGGGATACGCAGTATTTT
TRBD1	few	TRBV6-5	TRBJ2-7	CASSYLGTGGNEQYF	TGTGCCAGCAGTTACTTGGGGACAGGGGGCAACGAGCAGTACTTC
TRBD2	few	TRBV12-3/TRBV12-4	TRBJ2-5	CASSLGAGGDQETQYF	TGTGCCAGCAGTTTGGGGGCGGGAGGAGACCAAGAGACCCAGTACTTC
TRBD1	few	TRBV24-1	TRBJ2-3	CATSEWDRSTDTQYF	TGTGCCACCAGTGAGTGGGACAGAAGCACAGATACGCAGTATTTT
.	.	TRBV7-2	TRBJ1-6	CASSLVATRNNSPLHF	TGTGCCAGCAGCTTAGTAGCGACACGGAATAATTCACCCCTCCACTTT
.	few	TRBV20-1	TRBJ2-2	CSARPLRAHSLSGELFF	TGCAGTGCGAGGCCCCTCCGTGCCCATTCATTGTCCGGGGAGCTGTTTTTT
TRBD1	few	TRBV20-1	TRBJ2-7	CSAGTGRSYEQYF	TGCAGTGCTGGGACAGGGAGATCCTACGAGCAGTACTTC
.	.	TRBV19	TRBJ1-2	CASSIAGAYGYTF	TGTGCCAGTAGTATAGCGGGGGCCTATGGCTACACCTTC
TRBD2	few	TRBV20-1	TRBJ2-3	CSARDLRGLAGGPLDTQYF	TGCAGTGCTAGAGATTTAAGGGGACTAGCGGGAGGGCCATTAGATACGCAGTATTTT
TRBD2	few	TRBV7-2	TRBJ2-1	CASSLLGLALDEQFF	TGTGCCAGCAGCTTACTCGGACTAGCGTTGGATGAGCAGTTCTTC
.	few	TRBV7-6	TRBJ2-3	CASSRDISPDTQYF	TGTGCCAGCAGCCGGGACATCTCCCCCGATACGCAGTATTTT
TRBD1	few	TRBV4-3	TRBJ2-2	CASSQGDREVGELFF	TGCGCCAGCAGCCAAGGGGACAGGGAAGTCGGGGAGCTGTTTTTT
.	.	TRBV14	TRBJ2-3	CASSQVGGTQYF	TGTGCCAGCAGCCAAGTAGGGGGAACGCAGTATTTT
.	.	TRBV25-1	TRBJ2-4	CASEGLAKNIQYF	TGTGCCAGCGAGGGACTAGCCAAAAACATTCAGTACTTC
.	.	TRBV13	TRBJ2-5	CASSRDFEETQYF	TGTGCCAGCAGCCGGGACTTTGAAGAGACCCAGTACTTC
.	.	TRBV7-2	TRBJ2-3	CASSSISGLSTDTQYF	TGTGCCAGCAGCTCCATCAGCGGCCTTAGCACAGATACGCAGTATTTT
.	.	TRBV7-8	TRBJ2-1	CASSLRARQYNEQFF	TGTGCCAGCAGCTTAAGGGCTAGGCAATACAATGAGCAGTTCTTC
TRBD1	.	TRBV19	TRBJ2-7	CASSSRDRVYEQYF	TGTGCCAGTAGTAGCCGGGACAGGGTCTACGAGCAGTACTTC
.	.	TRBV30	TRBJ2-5	CAWNRWRGTQYF	TGTGCCTGGAACCGGTGGAGGGGGACCCAGTACTTC
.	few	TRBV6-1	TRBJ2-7	CASTAGSKYEQYF	TGTGCCAGCACCGCAGGGTCTAAGTACGAGCAGTACTTC
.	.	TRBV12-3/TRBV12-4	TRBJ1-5	CASSLYGVGQPQHF	TGTGCCAGCAGTTTATATGGGGTCGGTCAGCCCCAGCATTTT
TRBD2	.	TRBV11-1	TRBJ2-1	CASRSRLAGDNEQFF	TGTGCCAGCAGATCAAGACTAGCGGGGGACAATGAGCAGTTCTTC
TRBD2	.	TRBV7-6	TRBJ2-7	CASSSLAVGDSYEQYF	TGTGCCAGCAGCTCCCTAGCGGTAGGGGATTCGTACGAGCAGTACTTC
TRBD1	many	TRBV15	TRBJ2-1	CATSRANRGNEQFF	TGTGCCACCAGCAGAGCTAACAGGGGCAATGAGCAGTTCTTC
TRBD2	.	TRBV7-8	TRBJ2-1	CASSLSVAGGRNEQFF	TGTGCCAGCAGCTTATCTGTAGCGGGAGGCCGGAATGAGCAGTTCTTC
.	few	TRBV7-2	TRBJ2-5	CASSLGEVGAETQYF	TGTGCCAGCAGCTTAGGTGAAGTGGGAGCAGAGACCCAGTACTTC
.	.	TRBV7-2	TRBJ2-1	CASNRERGYNEQFF	TGTGCCAGCAACCGGGAGAGGGGATACAATGAGCAGTTCTTC
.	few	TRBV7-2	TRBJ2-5	CASSRGYQETQYF	TGTGCCAGCAGCCGGGGGTACCAAGAGACCCAGTACTTC
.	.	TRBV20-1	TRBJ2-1	CSARSMGIPYNEQFF	TGCAGTGCTAGAAGTATGGGGATTCCCTACAATGAGCAGTTCTTC